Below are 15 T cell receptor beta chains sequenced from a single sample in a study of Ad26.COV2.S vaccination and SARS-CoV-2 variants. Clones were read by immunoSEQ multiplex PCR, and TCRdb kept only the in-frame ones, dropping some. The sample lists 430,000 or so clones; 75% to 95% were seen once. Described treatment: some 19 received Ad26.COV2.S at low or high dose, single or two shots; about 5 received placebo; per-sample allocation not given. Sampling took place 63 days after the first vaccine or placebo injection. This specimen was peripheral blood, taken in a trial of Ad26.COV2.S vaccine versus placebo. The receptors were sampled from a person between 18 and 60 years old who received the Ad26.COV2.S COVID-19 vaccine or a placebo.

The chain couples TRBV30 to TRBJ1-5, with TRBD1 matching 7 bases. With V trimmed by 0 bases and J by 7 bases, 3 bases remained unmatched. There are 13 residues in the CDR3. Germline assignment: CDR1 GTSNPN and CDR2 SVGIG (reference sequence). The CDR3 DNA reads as TGTGCCTGGAGTGTAAAGGGGGCACAGCCCCAGCATTTT. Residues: CAWSVKGAQPQHF. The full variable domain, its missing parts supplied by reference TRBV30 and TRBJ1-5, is SQTIHQWPATLVQPVGSPLSLECTVEGTSNPNLYWYRQAAGRGLQLLFYSVGIGQISSEVPQNLSASRPQDRQFILSSKKLLLSDSGFYLCAWSVKGAQPQHFGDGTRLSIL.

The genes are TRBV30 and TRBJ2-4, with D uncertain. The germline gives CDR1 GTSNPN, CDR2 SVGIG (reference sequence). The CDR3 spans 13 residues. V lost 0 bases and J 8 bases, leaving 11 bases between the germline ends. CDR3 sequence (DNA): TGTGCCTGGAGTGTAAACCCCCCAGACATTCAGTACTTC. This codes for CAWSVNPPDIQYF.

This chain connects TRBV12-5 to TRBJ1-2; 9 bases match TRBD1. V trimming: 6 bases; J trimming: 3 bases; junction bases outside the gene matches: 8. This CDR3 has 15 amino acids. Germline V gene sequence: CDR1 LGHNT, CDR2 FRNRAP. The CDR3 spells CASGRWDREDYGYTF. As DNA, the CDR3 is TGTGCTAGTGGCCGCTGGGACAGGGAGGACTATGGCTACACCTTC.

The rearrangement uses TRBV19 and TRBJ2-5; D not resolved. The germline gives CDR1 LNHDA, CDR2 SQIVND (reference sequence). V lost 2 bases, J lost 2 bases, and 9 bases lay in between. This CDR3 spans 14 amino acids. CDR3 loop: CASSISTPQETQYF. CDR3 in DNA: TGTGCCAGTAGTATAAGTACTCCTCAAGAGACCCAGTACTTC.

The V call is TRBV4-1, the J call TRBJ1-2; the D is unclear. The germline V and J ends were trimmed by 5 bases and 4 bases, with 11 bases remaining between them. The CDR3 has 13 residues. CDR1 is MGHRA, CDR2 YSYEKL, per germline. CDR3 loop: CASSAQGFYGYTF. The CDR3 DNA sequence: TGCGCCAGCAGCGCCCAAGGTTTCTATGGCTACACCTTC.

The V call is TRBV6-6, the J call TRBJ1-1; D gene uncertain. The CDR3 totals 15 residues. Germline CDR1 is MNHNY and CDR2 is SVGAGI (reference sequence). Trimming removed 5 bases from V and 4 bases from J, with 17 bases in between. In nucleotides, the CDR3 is TGTGCCAGCAGTGCCTGGGAGTGGGATGGCACTGAAGCTTTCTTT. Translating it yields CASSAWEWDGTEAFF.

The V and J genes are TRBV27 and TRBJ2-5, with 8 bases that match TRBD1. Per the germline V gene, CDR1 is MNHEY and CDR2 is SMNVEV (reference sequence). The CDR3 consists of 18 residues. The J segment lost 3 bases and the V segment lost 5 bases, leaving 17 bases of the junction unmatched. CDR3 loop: CASSPLFPGQVKKETQYF. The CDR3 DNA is TGTGCCAGCAGTCCTCTTTTTCCGGGACAGGTTAAAAAAGAGACCCAGTACTTC.

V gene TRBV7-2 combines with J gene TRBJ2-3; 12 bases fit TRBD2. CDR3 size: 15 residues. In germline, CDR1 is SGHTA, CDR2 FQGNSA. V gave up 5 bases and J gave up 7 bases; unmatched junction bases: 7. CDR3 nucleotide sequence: TGTGCCAGCAGCCCGTCCGGACTAGCGGGAAATACGCAGTATTTT. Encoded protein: CASSPSGLAGNTQYF.

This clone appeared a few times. The CDR3 nucleotides are TGTGCCAGCAGCGGCGTGTTGCGGGAGCCCGGAACCGGGGAGCTGTTTTTT. It encodes CASSGVLREPGTGELFF. The chain combines TRBV7-6 with TRBJ2-2; 7 nucleotides align to TRBD2. Germline CDR1 reads SGHVS; CDR2 reads FNYEAQ. V was pared by 5 bases and J by 5 bases, with 14 bases of the junction left unmatched. The CDR3 consists of 17 residues.

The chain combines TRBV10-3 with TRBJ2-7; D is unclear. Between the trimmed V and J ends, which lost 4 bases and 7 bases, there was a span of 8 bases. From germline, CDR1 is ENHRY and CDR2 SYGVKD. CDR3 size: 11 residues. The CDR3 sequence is CAISGNREQYF. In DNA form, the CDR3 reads TGTGCCATCAGTGGGAACCGGGAGCAGTACTTC.

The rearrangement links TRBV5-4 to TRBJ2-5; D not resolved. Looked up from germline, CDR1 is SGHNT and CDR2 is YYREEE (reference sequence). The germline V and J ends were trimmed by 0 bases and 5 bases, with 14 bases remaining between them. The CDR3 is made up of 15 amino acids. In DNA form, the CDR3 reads TGTGCCAGCAGCTTGGACAGCACTACGAGGGAGACCCAGTACTTC. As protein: CASSLDSTTRETQYF.

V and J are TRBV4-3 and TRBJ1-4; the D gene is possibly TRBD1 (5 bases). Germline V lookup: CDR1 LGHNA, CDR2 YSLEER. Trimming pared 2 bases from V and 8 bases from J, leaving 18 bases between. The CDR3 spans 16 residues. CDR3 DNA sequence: TGCGCCAGCAGCCAATGGTCCGGGACGAGAATAGAAAAACTGTTTTTT. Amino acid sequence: CASSQWSGTRIEKLFF.

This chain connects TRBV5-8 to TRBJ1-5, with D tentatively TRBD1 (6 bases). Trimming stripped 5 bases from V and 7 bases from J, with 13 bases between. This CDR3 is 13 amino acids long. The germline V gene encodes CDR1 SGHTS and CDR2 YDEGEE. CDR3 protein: CASSRTVKQPQHF. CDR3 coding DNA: TGTGCCAGCAGTCGGACAGTAAAGCAGCCCCAGCATTTT.

The CDR3 here is CASSQEGSNYGYTF. In DNA, the CDR3 is TGTGCCAGCAGCCAGGAAGGATCGAACTATGGCTACACCTTC. The chain uses TRBV7-9 and TRBJ1-2, with unresolved D. In germline, CDR1 is SEHNR, CDR2 FQNEAQ (reference sequence). This CDR3 is built from 14 residues. Trimming left V 5 bases short and J 2 bases short, with 12 bases between.

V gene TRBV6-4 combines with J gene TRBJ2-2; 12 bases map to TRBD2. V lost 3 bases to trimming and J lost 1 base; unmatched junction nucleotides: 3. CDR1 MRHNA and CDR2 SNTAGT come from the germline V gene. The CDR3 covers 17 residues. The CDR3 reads CASSETSGRLNTGELFF. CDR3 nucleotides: TGTGCCAGCAGTGAGACTAGCGGGAGATTGAACACCGGGGAGCTGTTTTTT.